The 27 T cell receptor beta chains reported below all come from one sample, sequenced in a study of shared clonotypes between healthy human individuals. It was CD45RO-negative cells, positively selected for CCR7, that made up naive CD8 cells, with terminally differentiated effector memory CD45RA+ cells excluded. Clones were sequenced by immunoSEQ multiplex PCR, and TCRdb holds only the in-frame ones, with some missing. The sample records about 590,000 clones, 95% to 96% being singletons. The sequenced sample was naive CD8+ T cells sorted from blood. The receptors come from a woman aged 25 to 39 in good health.

The rearrangement links TRBV6-1 to TRBJ2-7; D ambiguous. The CDR3 extends over 14 amino acids. The V and J ends lost 1 base and 2 bases respectively, with 9 bases between them. Germline V gene lookup returns CDR1 MNHNS and CDR2 SASEGT. The CDR3 region is CASSEGDGTYEQYF. DNA for the CDR3: TGTGCCAGCAGTGAAGGCGACGGTACCTACGAGCAGTACTTC.

The J gene is TRBJ2-2, the V gene TRBV27, with D hard to call. The germline CDR1 and CDR2 sequences are MNHEY and SMNVEV (reference sequence). The V end was cut by 4 bases, the J end by 7 bases, with 10 bases between. The CDR3 runs 13 residues. CDR3 loop: CASSSLPVGELFF. The CDR3 DNA follows: TGTGCCAGCAGTTCTCTGCCAGTCGGGGAGCTGTTTTTT.

The chain links TRBV9 to TRBJ1-2; 8 bases agree with TRBD1. CDR3 size: 14 residues. The germline V gene encodes CDR1 SGDLS and CDR2 YYNGEE. V was pared by 4 bases and J by 5 bases, with 7 bases of the junction left unmatched. The CDR3 spells CASSPSRTGYGYTF. The CDR3 region has the DNA TGTGCCAGCAGCCCGAGCAGGACAGGGTATGGCTACACCTTC.

The chain employs TRBV19 and TRBJ1-1, with D unclear. Germline V CDR1 and CDR2: LNHDA, SQIVND (reference sequence). With 0 bases removed from V and 1 base from J, the gap between germline ends came to 6 bases. The CDR3 is 14 amino acids. This CDR3 reads CASSIDLGNTEAFF. CDR3 coding DNA: TGTGCCAGTAGTATAGATCTGGGGAACACTGAAGCTTTCTTT. The complete variable domain, with remaining parts taken from reference TRBV19 and TRBJ1-1, reads DGGITQSPKYLFRKEGQNVTLSCEQNLNHDAMYWYRQDPGQGLRLIYYSQIVNDFQKGDIAEGYSVSREKKESFPLTVTSAQKNPTAFYLCASSIDLGNTEAFFGQGTRLTVV.

The chain has TRBV27 and TRBJ1-2, with 8 nucleotides matching TRBD1. The junction had 7 bases not matched to a gene; V was cut back by 6 bases and J by 1 base. The CDR3 length is 15 residues. Looked up from germline, CDR1 is MNHEY and CDR2 is SMNVEV (reference sequence). CDR3 region: CASRSTGAGNYGYTF. The CDR3 coding sequence is TGTGCCAGCAGGTCGACAGGGGCGGGTAACTATGGCTACACCTTC.

The chain combines TRBV2 with TRBJ2-7; a weak D match, TRBD2 (6 bases). The V end lost 6 bases, the J end lost 3 bases, and 24 bases lay between the germline ends. CDR1 is SNHLY and CDR2 is FYNNEI in the germline V gene. This CDR3 contains 17 residues. CDR3 amino acids: CASSGPRDSPTYYEQYF. CDR3 nucleotides: TGTGCCAGCAGCGGGCCCCGGGACTCACCAACCTACTACGAGCAGTACTTC.

This clone appeared once. The chain combines TRBV28 with TRBJ2-5; D remains ambiguous. The V end was cut by 5 bases, the J end by 13 bases, with 17 bases between. Germline loops: CDR1 MDHEN, CDR2 SYDVKM. The CDR3 totals 12 residues. In DNA form, the CDR3 reads TGTGCCAGCAGTCCACTCCCAAGGGTCTGGTACTTC. Encoded protein: CASSPLPRVWYF.

The gene calls are TRBV2 and TRBJ1-4; a possible D gene is TRBD1 (6 bases). The CDR3 is made up of 14 amino acids. V gave up 5 bases and J gave up 5 bases, with 12 bases separating them. Per germline, CDR1 SNHLY and CDR2 FYNNEI. CDR3 nucleotide sequence: TGTGCCAGCAGTCGGACAGTTGGGAATGAAAAACTGTTTTTT. Translated: CASSRTVGNEKLFF.

The chain has TRBV28 and TRBJ2-3, with D maybe TRBD2 (5 bases). The CDR3 length is 14 residues. Trimming removed 2 bases from V and 2 bases from J, with 8 bases in between. Germline-derived CDR1 and CDR2 are MDHEN and SYDVKM. The CDR3 region has the DNA TGTGCCAGCAGTTTAGGACTTGTCACAGATACGCAGTATTTT. Its protein is CASSLGLVTDTQYF.

J is TRBJ2-7 and V is TRBV4-1, with TRBD2 matching 10 bases. Germline V gene lookup returns CDR1 MGHRA and CDR2 YSYEKL. The length of the CDR3 is 18 residues. Losses at the gene ends were 4 bases for V and 2 bases for J; bases not matched to a gene: 14. CDR3 DNA: TGCGCCAGCAGCCTCCAGGGGGGTACTAGCGGGACCGCCTACGAGCAGTACTTC. It is translated as CASSLQGGTSGTAYEQYF.

The chain is built from TRBV15 and TRBJ2-7, with D unresolved. This CDR3 region has 14 residues. The V gene's germline CDR1 is LNHNV and CDR2 YYDKDF (reference sequence). V was clipped by 5 bases and J by 2 bases, with 13 bases between them. CDR3 region: CATSHIDGPYEQYF. As DNA, the CDR3 is TGTGCCACCAGCCACATCGACGGACCCTACGAGCAGTACTTC.

The CDR3 reads CASTPGDGHEQYF. The CDR3, as DNA: TGTGCCAGCACTCCAGGTGACGGGCACGAGCAGTACTTC. The chain employs TRBV27 and TRBJ2-7; no clear D gene. V lost 7 bases and J lost 5, with 15 bases in between. The length of the CDR3 is 13 residues. Germline V CDR1 and CDR2: MNHEY, SMNVEV (reference sequence).

The J gene is TRBJ2-5, the V gene TRBV7-9; possibly TRBD2 for D (6 bases). The germline V gene has CDR1 SEHNR and CDR2 FQNEAQ (reference sequence). The ends were cut back, 5 bases at V and 2 bases at J, with 15 bases in the middle. The CDR3 loop spans 15 amino acids. The CDR3 region has the DNA TGTGCCAGCAGCCGACTAGGACACTTGCAAGAGACCCAGTACTTC. Its protein is CASSRLGHLQETQYF. Complete variable domain (other parts from reference TRBV7-9 and TRBJ2-5): DTGVSQNPRHKITKRGQNVTFRCDPISEHNRLYWYRQTLGQGPEFLTYFQNEAQLEKSRLLSDRFSAERPKGSFSTLEIQRTEQGDSAMYLCASSRLGHLQETQYFGPGTRLLVL.

The chain carries TRBV6-5 and TRBJ1-5; D remains ambiguous. The CDR3 sequence is 15 residues long. Germline V gives CDR1 MNHEY, CDR2 SVGAGI. V was pared by 4 bases and J by 4 bases, with 14 bases between. The CDR3 protein is CASSSEGRTNQPQHF. CDR3 sequence (DNA): TGTGCCAGCAGTTCCGAGGGTAGAACAAATCAGCCCCAGCATTTT.

The chain links TRBV5-6 to TRBJ1-5; the D gene is possibly TRBD1 (5 bases). The V gene lost 3 bases and the J gene lost 1 base, with 8 bases spanning the gap. Germline CDR1 reads SGHDT; CDR2 reads YYEEEE. CDR3 length: 14 residues. Here the CDR3 reads CASSSGLSNQPQHF. CDR3 DNA: TGTGCCAGCAGCTCGGGACTGAGCAATCAGCCCCAGCATTTT.

The CDR3 sequence is CASSEGLAGFYEQYF. The CDR3 DNA follows: TGCGCCAGCAGCGAGGGACTAGCGGGATTCTACGAGCAGTACTTC. The chain employs TRBV5-1 and TRBJ2-7; 13 positions agree with TRBD2. Germline V gene data show CDR1 as SGHRS and CDR2 as YFSETQ. V trimming: 4 bases; J trimming: 3 bases; junction bases outside the gene matches: 4. This CDR3 contains 15 residues.

The chain has TRBV10-1 and TRBJ2-1; no reliable D call. The V end was cut by 2 bases, the J end by 8 bases, with 13 bases between. From germline, CDR1 is WNHNN and CDR2 SYGVQD (reference sequence). The CDR3 is 14 residues long. The CDR3 nucleotides are TGCGCCAGCAGTGAGGGATCAATGGCCCATGAGCAGTTCTTC. It translates to CASSEGSMAHEQFF.

V gene TRBV27 combines with J gene TRBJ2-2; D is unclear. Germline V gene data show CDR1 as MNHEY and CDR2 as SMNVEV (reference sequence). CDR3 length: 14 residues. V gave up 4 bases and J gave up 2 bases, with 8 bases separating them. CDR3 sequence reads: CASSSWGNTGELFF. Written as DNA, the CDR3 is TGTGCCAGCAGTTCGTGGGGAAACACCGGGGAGCTGTTTTTT.

The chain uses TRBV13 and TRBJ2-7; D ambiguous. This CDR3 comprises 14 residues. V lost 8 bases and J lost 0, with 14 bases in between. Germline V gives CDR1 PRHDT, CDR2 FYEKMQ (reference sequence). CDR3 protein: CASQIGRDSYEQYF. The CDR3 nucleotides are TGTGCCAGCCAGATCGGGCGCGACTCCTACGAGCAGTACTTC.

This clone has a handful of counts. The V call is TRBV27, the J call TRBJ1-5; D is unclear. CDR1 MNHEY and CDR2 SMNVEV come from the germline V gene (reference sequence). V gave up 5 bases and J gave up 1 base, with 15 bases separating them. The CDR3 is 16 residues long. The CDR3: CASSISYGLSNQPQHF. CDR3 bases: TGTGCCAGCAGTATCTCCTATGGTCTGAGCAATCAGCCCCAGCATTTT.

This rearrangement joins TRBV19 to TRBJ1-2; D ambiguous. Looked up from germline, CDR1 is LNHDA and CDR2 is SQIVND (reference sequence). V was trimmed by 8 bases and J by 0 bases, leaving 13 bases between them. This CDR3 region has 14 residues. The CDR3 DNA follows: TGTGCCAGTCTTGGTGGCCTATCTAACTATGGCTACACCTTC. Translating gives CASLGGLSNYGYTF.

The rearrangement links TRBV7-6 to TRBJ2-7; 11 bases are a match to TRBD2. The germline V gene encodes CDR1 SGHVS and CDR2 FNYEAQ. The CDR3 has 15 amino acids. The V segment lost 4 bases and the J segment 7 bases; nucleotides outside the gene matches: 9. CDR3 region: CASSSGGLAGGEQYF. The CDR3 bases are TGTGCCAGCAGCTCTGGCGGGCTAGCGGGAGGTGAGCAGTACTTC.

V and J are TRBV5-5 and TRBJ2-7; D ambiguous. Germline lookup yields CDR1 SGHKS and CDR2 YYEKEE (reference sequence). V was clipped by 2 bases and J by 3 bases, with 9 bases between them. This CDR3 is built from 13 residues. For the CDR3, the DNA is TGTGCCAGCAGCTTACCCACGGACTACGAGCAGTACTTC. Translation: CASSLPTDYEQYF.

The chain combines TRBV28 with TRBJ1-6, with D unresolved. This CDR3 is 13 amino acids long. Germline V gives CDR1 MDHEN, CDR2 SYDVKM. The V gene lost 3 bases and the J gene lost 7 bases, with 7 bases spanning the gap. The CDR3 sequence is CASSFYGNSPLHF. The CDR3 DNA reads as TGTGCCAGCAGTTTTTACGGAAATTCACCCCTCCACTTT.

The J gene is TRBJ2-1, the V gene TRBV4-1; D not certain. Trimming left V 2 bases short and J 0 bases short, with 5 bases between. This CDR3 spans 14 amino acids. The germline V gene has CDR1 MGHRA and CDR2 YSYEKL. The CDR3 sequence is CASSQPGSYNEQFF. DNA of the CDR3: TGCGCCAGCAGCCAACCTGGCTCCTACAATGAGCAGTTCTTC.

Of note for this clone: Other nucleotide sequences in the sample specify the same CDR3. CDR3 sequence (DNA): TGTGCCAGCAGCGGGGGAAGCTCCTACGAGCAGTACTTC. Amino acids: CASSGGSSYEQYF. The rearrangement links TRBV7-9 to TRBJ2-7, with D perhaps TRBD1 or TRBD2 (5 bases each). Germline CDR1 SEHNR, CDR2 FQNEAQ (reference sequence). The V end lost 5 bases, the J end lost 0 bases, and 8 bases lay between the germline ends. The CDR3 has 13 residues.

This clone was observed once. The chain recombines TRBV28 with TRBJ2-1; D remains unclear. Trimming took 3 bases from V and 6 from J, leaving 9 bases between them. The V gene's germline CDR1 is MDHEN and CDR2 SYDVKM. The CDR3 is made up of 13 amino acids. CDR3 protein: CASSFLETNEQFF. The CDR3 coding sequence is TGTGCCAGCAGTTTCCTCGAAACCAATGAGCAGTTCTTC.